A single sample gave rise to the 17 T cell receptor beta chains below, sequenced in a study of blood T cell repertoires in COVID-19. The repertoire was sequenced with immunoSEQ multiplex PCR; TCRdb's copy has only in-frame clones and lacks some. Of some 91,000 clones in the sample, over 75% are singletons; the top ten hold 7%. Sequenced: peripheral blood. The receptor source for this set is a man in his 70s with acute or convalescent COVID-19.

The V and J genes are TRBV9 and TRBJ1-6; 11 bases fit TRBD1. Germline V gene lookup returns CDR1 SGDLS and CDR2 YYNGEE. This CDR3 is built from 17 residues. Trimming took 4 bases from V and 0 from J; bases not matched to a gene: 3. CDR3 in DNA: TGTGCCAGCAGCCGGACAGGGGGCGCCTCCTATAATTCACCCCTCCACTTT. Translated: CASSRTGGASYNSPLHF.

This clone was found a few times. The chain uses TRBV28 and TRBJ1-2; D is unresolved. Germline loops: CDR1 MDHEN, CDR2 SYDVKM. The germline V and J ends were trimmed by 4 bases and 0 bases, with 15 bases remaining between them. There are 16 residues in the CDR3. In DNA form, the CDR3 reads TGTGCCAGCAGTTCAGCAGGATACCAAGCTAACTATGGCTACACCTTC. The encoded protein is CASSSAGYQANYGYTF.

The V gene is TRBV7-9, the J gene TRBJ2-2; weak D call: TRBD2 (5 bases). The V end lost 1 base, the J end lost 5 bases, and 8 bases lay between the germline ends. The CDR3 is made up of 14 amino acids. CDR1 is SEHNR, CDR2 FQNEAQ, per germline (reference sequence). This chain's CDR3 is CASSLGRLTGELFF. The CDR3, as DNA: TGTGCCAGCAGCTTAGGGAGGTTGACCGGGGAGCTGTTTTTT. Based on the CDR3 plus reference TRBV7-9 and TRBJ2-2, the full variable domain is DTGVSQNPRHKITKRGQNVTFRCDPISEHNRLYWYRQTLGQGPEFLTYFQNEAQLEKSRLLSDRFSAERPKGSFSTLEIQRTEQGDSAMYLCASSLGRLTGELFFGEGSRLTVL.

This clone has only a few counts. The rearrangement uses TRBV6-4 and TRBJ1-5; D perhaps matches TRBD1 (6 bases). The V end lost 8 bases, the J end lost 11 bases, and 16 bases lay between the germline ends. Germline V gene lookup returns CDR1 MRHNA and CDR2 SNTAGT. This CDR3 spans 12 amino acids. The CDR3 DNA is TGTGCCAGCGTAGGACAGCCAATATCCCAGCATTTT. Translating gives CASVGQPISQHF.

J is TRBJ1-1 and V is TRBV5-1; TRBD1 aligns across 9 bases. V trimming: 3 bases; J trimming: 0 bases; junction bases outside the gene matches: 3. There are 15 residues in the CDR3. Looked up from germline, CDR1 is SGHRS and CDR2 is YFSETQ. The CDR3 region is CASSSTGGLNTEAFF. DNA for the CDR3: TGCGCCAGCAGCTCGACAGGGGGTTTGAACACTGAAGCTTTCTTT.

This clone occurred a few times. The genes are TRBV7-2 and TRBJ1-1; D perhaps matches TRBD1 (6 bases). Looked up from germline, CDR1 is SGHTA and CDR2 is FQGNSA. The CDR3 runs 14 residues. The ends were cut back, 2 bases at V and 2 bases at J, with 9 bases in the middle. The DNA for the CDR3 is TGTGCCAGCAGCTTATCAGGGACAAACACTGAAGCTTTCTTT. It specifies CASSLSGTNTEAFF.

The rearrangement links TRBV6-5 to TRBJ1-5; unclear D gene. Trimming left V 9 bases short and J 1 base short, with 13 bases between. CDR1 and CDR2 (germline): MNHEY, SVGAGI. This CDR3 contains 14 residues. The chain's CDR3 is CASDAGRSNQPQHF. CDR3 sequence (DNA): TGTGCCAGTGATGCGGGGAGAAGCAATCAGCCCCAGCATTTT.

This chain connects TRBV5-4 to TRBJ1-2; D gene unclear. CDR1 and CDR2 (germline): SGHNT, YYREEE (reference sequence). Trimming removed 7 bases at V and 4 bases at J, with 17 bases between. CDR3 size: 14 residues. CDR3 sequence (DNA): TGTGCCAGCGGGCCCCTGGGCCTGTCCTATGGCTACACCTTC. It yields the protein CASGPLGLSYGYTF.

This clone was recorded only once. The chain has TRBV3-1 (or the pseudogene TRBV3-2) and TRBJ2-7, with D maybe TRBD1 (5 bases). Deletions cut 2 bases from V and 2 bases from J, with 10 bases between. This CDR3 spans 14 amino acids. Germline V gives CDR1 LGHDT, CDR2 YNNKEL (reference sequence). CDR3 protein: CASSQWGVAYEQYF. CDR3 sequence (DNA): TGTGCCAGCAGCCAATGGGGCGTTGCCTACGAGCAGTACTTC.

CDR3 residues: CASSLSAGNTGELFF. The CDR3 coding sequence is TGTGCCAGCAGTTTATCTGCAGGGAACACCGGGGAGCTGTTTTTT. The genes are TRBV27 and TRBJ2-2; D is ambiguous. Trimming removed 0 bases at V and 1 base at J, with 6 bases between. From germline, CDR1 is MNHEY and CDR2 SMNVEV (reference sequence). The CDR3 loop spans 15 amino acids.

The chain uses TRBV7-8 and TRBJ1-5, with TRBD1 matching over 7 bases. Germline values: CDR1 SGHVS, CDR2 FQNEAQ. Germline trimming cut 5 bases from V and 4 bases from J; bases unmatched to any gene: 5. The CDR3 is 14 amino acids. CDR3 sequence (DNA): TGTGCCAGCAGCCATGGACAGGAAAATCAGCCCCAGCATTTT. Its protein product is CASSHGQENQPQHF.

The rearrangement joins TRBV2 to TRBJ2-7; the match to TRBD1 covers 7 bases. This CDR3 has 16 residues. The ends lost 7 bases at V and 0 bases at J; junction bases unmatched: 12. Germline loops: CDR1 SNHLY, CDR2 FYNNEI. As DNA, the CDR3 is TGTGCCAGCATTCAAAGGGACAGCAAAAGCTCCTACGAGCAGTACTTC. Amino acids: CASIQRDSKSSYEQYF.

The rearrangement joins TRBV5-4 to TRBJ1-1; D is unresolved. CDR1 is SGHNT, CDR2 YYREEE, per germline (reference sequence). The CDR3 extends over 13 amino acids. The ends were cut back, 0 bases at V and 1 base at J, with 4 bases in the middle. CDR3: CASSLGRNTEAFF. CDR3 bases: TGTGCCAGCAGCTTGGGCAGGAACACTGAAGCTTTCTTT. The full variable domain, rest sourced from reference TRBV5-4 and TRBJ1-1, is ETGVTQSPTHLIKTRGQQVTLRCSSQSGHNTVSWYQQALGQGPQFIFQYYREEENGRGNFPPRFSGLQFPNYSSELNVNALELDDSALYLCASSLGRNTEAFFGQGTRLTVV.

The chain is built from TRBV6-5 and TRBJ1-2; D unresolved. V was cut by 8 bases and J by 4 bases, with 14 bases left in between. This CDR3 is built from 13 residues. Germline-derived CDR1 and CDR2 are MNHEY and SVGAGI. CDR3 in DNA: TGTGCCAGCTCCCCGGCCGGGTCCTATGGCTACACCTTC. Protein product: CASSPAGSYGYTF.

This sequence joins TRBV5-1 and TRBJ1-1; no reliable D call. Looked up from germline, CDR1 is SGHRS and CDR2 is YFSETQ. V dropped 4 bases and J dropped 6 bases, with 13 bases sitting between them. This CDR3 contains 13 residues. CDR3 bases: TGCGCCAGCAGCCAAGAGTCCCGCGCTGAAGCTTTCTTT. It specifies CASSQESRAEAFF.

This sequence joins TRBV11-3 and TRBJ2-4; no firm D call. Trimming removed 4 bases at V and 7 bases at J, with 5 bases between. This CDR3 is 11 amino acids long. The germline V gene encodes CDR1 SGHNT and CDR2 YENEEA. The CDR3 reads CASSSPNIQYF. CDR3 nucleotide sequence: TGTGCCAGCAGCTCTCCGAACATTCAGTACTTC.

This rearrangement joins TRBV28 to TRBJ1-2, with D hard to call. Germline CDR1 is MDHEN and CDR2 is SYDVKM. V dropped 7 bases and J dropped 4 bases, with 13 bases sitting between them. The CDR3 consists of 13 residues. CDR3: CASIIPGLYGYTF. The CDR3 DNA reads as TGTGCCAGCATTATTCCAGGTCTCTATGGCTACACCTTC.